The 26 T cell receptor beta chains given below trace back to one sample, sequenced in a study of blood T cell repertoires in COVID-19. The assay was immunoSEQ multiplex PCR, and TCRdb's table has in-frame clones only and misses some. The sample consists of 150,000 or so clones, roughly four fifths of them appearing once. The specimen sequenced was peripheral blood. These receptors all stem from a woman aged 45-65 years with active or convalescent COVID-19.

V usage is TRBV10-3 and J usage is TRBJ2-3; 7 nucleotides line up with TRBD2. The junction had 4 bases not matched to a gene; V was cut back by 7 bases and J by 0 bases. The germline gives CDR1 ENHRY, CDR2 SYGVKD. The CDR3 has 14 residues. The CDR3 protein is CAITVGGSTDTQYF. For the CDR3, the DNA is TGTGCCATCACGGTCGGGGGGAGCACAGATACGCAGTATTTT.

The CDR3 loop is CASSQGTSGIYEQYF. DNA for the CDR3: TGTGCCAGCAGTCAGGGGACTAGCGGGATCTACGAGCAGTACTTC. The chain combines TRBV27 with TRBJ2-7; 13 bases are shared with TRBD2. Trimming took 5 bases from V and 3 from J; bases not matched to a gene: 4. The CDR3 extends over 15 amino acids. CDR1 is MNHEY, CDR2 SMNVEV, per germline (reference sequence).

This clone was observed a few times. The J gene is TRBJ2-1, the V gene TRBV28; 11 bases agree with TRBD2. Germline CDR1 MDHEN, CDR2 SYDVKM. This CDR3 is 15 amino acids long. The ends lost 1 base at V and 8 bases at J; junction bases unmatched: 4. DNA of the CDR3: TGTGCCAGCAGTTTATTCACTAGCGGGAGCTATGAGCAGTTCTTC. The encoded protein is CASSLFTSGSYEQFF.

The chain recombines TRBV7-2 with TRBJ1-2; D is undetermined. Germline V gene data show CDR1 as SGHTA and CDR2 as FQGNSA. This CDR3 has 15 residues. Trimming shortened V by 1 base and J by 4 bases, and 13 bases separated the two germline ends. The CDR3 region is CASSLDSGDLYGYTF. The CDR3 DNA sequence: TGTGCCAGCAGCTTAGATTCAGGTGACCTCTATGGCTACACCTTC.

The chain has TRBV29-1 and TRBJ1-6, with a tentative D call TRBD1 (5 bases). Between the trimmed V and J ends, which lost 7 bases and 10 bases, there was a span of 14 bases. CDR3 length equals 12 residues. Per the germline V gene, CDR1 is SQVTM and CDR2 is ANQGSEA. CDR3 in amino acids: CSAGGVDSPLHF. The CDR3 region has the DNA TGCAGCGCTGGAGGGGTGGACTCACCCCTCCACTTT.

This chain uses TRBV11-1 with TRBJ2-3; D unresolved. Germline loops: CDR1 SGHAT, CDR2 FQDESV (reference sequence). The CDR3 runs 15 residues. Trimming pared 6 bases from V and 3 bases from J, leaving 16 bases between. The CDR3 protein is CASRRSTPPTDTQYF. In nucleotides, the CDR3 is TGTGCCAGCAGACGATCGACTCCCCCGACAGATACGCAGTATTTT. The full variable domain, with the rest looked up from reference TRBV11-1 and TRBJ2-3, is EAEVAQSPRYKITEKSQAVAFWCDPISGHATLYWYRQILGQGPELLVQFQDESVVDDSQLPKDRFSAERLKGVDSTLKIQPAELGDSAMYLCASRRSTPPTDTQYFGPGTRLTVL.

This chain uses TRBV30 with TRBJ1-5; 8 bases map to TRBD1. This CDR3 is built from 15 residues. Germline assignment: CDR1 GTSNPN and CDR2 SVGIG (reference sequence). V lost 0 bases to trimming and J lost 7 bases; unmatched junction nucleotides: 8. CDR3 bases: TGTGCCTGGAGTGTACTCGGACAGGGCCGACAGCCCCAGCATTTT. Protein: CAWSVLGQGRQPQHF.

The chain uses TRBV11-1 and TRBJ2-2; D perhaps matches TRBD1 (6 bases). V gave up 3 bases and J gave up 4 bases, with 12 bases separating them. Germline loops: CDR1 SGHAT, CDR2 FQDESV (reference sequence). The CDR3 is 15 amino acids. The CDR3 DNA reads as TGTGCCAGCAGCTTGGGGCGAGGGGGCACCGGGGAGCTGTTTTTT. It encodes CASSLGRGGTGELFF.

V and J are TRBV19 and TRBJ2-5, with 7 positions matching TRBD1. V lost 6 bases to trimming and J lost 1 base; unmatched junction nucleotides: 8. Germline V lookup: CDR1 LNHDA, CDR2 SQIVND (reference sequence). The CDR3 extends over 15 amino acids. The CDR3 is CASSPTGTPQETQYF. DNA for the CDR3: TGTGCCAGTAGCCCGACAGGGACCCCCCAAGAGACCCAGTACTTC.

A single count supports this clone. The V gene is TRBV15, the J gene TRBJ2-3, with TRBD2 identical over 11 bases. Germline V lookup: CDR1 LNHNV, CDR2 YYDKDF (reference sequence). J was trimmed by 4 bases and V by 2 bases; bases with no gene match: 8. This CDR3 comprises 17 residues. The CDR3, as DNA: TGTGCCACCAGCAGAACTATGACTAGCGGGAACGCAGATACGCAGTATTTT. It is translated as CATSRTMTSGNADTQYF.

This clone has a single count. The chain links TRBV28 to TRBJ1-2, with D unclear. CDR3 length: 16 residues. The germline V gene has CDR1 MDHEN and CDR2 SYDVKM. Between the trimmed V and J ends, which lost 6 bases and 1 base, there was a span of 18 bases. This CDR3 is CASSPTNGRINYGYTF. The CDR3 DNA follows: TGTGCCAGCAGCCCAACTAACGGGAGAATTAACTATGGCTACACCTTC.

The CDR3 loop is CASSLEATGTGVSYEQYF. The CDR3 region has the DNA TGTGCCAGCAGCTTAGAAGCCACCGGGACAGGGGTCTCCTACGAGCAGTACTTC. The rearrangement uses TRBV7-2 and TRBJ2-7, with 10 bases that match TRBD1. Germline loops: CDR1 SGHTA, CDR2 FQGNSA. J lost 0 bases, V lost 1 base, and 9 bases had no gene match. The CDR3 spans 18 residues.

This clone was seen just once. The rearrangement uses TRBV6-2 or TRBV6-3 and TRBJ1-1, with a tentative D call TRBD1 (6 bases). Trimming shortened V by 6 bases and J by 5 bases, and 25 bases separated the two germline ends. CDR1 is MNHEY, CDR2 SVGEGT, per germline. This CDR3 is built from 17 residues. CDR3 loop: CASSQRVFRGGGTEAFF. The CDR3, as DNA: TGTGCCAGCAGCCAAAGAGTCTTTAGAGGGGGGGGAACTGAAGCTTTCTTT.

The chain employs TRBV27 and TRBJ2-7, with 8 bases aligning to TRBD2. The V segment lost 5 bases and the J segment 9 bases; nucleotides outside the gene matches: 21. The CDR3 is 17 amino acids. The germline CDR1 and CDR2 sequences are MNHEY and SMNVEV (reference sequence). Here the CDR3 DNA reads TGTGCCAGCAGTCACGGGAGGGTGAGTCCTCCCTACGCTGTGCAGTACTTC. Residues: CASSHGRVSPPYAVQYF.

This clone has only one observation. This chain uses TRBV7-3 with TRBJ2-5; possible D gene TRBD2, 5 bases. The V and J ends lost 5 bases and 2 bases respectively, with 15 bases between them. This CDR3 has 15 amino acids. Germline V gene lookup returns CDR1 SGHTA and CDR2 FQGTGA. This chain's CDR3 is CASSKEGRIQETQYF. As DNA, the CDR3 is TGTGCCAGCAGCAAAGAGGGTCGGATTCAAGAGACCCAGTACTTC.

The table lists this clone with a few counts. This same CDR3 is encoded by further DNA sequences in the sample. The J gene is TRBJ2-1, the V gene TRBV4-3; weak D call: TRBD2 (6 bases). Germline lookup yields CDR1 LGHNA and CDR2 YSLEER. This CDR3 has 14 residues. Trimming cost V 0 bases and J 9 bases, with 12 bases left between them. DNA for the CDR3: TGCGCCAGCAGCCAAGATGGACGGGGAGGTGAGCAGTTCTTC. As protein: CASSQDGRGGEQFF.

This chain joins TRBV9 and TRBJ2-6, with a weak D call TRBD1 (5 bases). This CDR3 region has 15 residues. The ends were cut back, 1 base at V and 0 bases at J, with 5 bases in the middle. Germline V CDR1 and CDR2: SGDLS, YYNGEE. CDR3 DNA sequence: TGTGCCAGCAGCGTAAGGGGCTCTGGGGCCAACGTCCTGACTTTC. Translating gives CASSVRGSGANVLTF.

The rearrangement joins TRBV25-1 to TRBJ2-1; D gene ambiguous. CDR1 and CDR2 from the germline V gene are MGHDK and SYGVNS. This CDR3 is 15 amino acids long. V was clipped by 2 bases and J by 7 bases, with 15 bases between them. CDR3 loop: CASSEHQSWSNEQFF. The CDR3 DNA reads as TGTGCCAGCAGTGAACACCAGTCCTGGTCAAATGAGCAGTTCTTC. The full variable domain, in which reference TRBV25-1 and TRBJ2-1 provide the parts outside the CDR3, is EADIYQTPRYLVIGTGKKITLECSQTMGHDKMYWYQQDPGMELHLIHYSYGVNSTEKGDLSSESTVSRIRTEHFPLTLESARPSHTSQYLCASSEHQSWSNEQFFGPGTRLTVL.

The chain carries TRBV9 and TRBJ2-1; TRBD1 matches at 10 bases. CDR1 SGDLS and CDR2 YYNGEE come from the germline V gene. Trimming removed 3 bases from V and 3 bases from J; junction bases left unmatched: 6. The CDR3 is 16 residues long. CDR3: CASSAGTGEFYNEQFF. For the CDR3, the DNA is TGTGCCAGCAGCGCCGGGACAGGGGAATTCTACAATGAGCAGTTCTTC. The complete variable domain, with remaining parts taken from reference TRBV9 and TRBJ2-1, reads DSGVTQTPKHLITATGQRVTLRCSPRSGDLSVYWYQQSLDQGLQFLIQYYNGEERAKGNILERFSAQQFPDLHSELNLSSLELGDSALYFCASSAGTGEFYNEQFFGPGTRLTVL.

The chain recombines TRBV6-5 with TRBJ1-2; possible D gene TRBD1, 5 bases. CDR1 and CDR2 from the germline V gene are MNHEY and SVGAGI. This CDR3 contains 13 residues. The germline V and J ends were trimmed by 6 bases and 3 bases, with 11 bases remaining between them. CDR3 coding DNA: TGTGCCAGCAGGGCAGGGCCCGACTATGGCTACACCTTC. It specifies CASRAGPDYGYTF.

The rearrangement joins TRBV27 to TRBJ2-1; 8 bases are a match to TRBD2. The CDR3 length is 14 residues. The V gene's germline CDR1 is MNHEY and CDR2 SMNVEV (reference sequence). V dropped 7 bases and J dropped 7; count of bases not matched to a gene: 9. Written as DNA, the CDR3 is TGTGCCAGCACGCCCCGGGAGGGCTTAAATGAGCAGTTCTTC. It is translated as CASTPREGLNEQFF.

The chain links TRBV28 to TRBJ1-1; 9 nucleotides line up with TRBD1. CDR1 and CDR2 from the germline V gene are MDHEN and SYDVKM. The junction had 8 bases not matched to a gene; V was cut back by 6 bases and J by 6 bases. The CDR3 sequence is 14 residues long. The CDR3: CASRKLQGAAEAFF. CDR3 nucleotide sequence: TGTGCCAGCAGGAAATTACAGGGGGCGGCTGAAGCTTTCTTT. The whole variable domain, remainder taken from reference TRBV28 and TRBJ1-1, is DVKVTQSSRYLVKRTGEKVFLECVQDMDHENMFWYRQDPGLGLRLIYFSYDVKMKEKGDIPEGYSVSREKKERFSLILESASTNQTSMYLCASRKLQGAAEAFFGQGTRLTVV.

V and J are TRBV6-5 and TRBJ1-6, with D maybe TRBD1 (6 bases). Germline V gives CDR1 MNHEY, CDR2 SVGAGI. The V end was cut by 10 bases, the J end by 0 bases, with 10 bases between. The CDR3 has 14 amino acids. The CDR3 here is CATMDSSYNSPLHF. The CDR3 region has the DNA TGTGCCACCATGGACAGCTCCTATAATTCACCCCTCCACTTT.

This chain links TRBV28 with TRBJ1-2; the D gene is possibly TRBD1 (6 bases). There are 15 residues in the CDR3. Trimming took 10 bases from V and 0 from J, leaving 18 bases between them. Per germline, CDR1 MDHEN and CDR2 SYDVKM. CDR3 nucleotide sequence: TGTGCCACCACCATTTACAGGGAAGCTAACTATGGCTACACCTTC. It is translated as CATTIYREANYGYTF.

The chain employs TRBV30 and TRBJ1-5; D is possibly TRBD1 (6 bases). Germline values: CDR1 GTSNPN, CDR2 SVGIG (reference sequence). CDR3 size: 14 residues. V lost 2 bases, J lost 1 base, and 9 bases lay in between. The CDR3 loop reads CAWSSTGSNQPQHF. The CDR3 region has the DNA TGTGCCTGGAGTTCTACAGGGAGCAATCAGCCCCAGCATTTT.

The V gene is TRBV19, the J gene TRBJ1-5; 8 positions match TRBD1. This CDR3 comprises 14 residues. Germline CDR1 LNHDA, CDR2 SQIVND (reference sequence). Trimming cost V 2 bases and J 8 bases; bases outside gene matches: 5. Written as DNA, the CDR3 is TGTGCCAGTAGTATAACTCAGGGGGCTGAGCCCCAGCATTTT. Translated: CASSITQGAEPQHF.